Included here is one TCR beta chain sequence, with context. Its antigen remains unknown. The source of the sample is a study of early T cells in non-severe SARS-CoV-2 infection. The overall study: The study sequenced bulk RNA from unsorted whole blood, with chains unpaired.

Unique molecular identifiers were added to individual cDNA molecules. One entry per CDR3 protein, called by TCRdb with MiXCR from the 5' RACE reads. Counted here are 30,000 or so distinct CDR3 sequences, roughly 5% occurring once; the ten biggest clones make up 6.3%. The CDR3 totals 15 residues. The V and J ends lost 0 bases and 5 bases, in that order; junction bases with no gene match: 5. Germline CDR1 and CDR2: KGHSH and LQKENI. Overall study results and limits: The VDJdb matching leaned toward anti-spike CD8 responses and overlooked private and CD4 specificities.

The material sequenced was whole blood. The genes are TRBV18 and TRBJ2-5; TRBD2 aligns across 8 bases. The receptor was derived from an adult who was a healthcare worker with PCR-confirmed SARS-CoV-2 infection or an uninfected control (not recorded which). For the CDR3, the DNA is TGTGCCAGCTCACCACCGGGTAGCGGGATGGAGACCCAGTACTTC. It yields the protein CASSPPGSGMETQYF. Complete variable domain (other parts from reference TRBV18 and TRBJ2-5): NAGVMQNPRHLVRRRGQEARLRCSPMKGHSHVYWYRQLPEEGLKFMVYLQKENIIDESGMPKERFSAEFPKEGPSILRIQQVVRGDSAAYFCASSPPGSGMETQYFGPGTRLLVL.